This T cell receptor (beta chain) was sequenced during a study of blood T cell repertoires in COVID-19. This CDR3 is 13 amino acids long. Germline V gene data show CDR1 as SQVTM and CDR2 as ANQGSEA. V lost 3 bases to trimming and J lost 4 bases, with 12 bases between them. Method: immunoSEQ multiplex PCR; TCRdb's copy keeps in-frame clones and lacks some. The table records around 300,000 clones, approximately 83% of them present only once. The J gene is TRBJ1-2, the V gene TRBV29-1, with D perhaps TRBD1 (6 bases). This TCR was recovered from a woman aged 65 to 85 with acute or convalescent COVID-19. The sequenced sample consisted of peripheral blood. The CDR3 nucleotides read TGCAGCGTTGACAGGGGATCTATCTATGGCTACACCTTC. It specifies CSVDRGSIYGYTF.